This T cell receptor beta chain is from a study of T-cell reconstitution after alpha-beta-depleted transplantation in children (dated by TCRdb to between 2015 and 2016). Some background on the complete study: Using TCR repertoire profiling, the study quantitatively followed how T-cell immune reconstitution unfolded in children after TCRalphabeta/CD19-depleted allogeneic hematopoietic cell transplantation.

A note on this clonotype: The target of this receptor is not known. There are no base qualities to consult, and no much larger clone falls within one base.

Libraries were built with PCR. Sequencing was carried out with an Illumina HiSeq 2500. TCR libraries were prepared with molecular barcoding, using unique molecular identifiers to normalize TCRbeta repertoire quantification. TCRdb passed the public sequencing reads through fastp at Q25 and MiXCR, retaining productive beta sequences. Identical CDR3 proteins give one entry, which carries the most common genes and DNA. The sample includes about 180,000 distinct CDR3 sequences, with around 10% observed a single time. The leading ten clones occupy 13% of the sample. The label giving this sample's treatment or condition can be read as: allogeneic hematopoietic cell transplantation with graft depleted of TCRalphabeta T cells and CD19 B cells. The children who served as transplant recipients had been given grafts of TCRalphabeta/CD19-depleted allogeneic hematopoietic cells. In the germline V gene (reference sequence), CDR1 corresponds to DFQATT and CDR2 to SNEGSKA. The trim is 3 bases for V and 5 bases for J, with a gap of 10 bases between the germline ends. The CDR3 runs 12 amino acids, cysteine and phenylalanine included. The retained sequence is limited to the CDR3, 36 bases, with the frame set at the first base.

The paper as a whole reports these results and caveats: In some patients, the high TCRbeta diversity seen at day 60 was put down to recipient T cells and intrathymic progenitors that had survived conditioning. Apparently early alphabetaT-cell count recovery about two months after transplant reportedly relied on only several hundred rapidly expanded clones derived from non-depleted graft cells. Over subsequent months, a decline in hyperexpanded clone frequencies was noted, and after one year, T-cell counts and TCRbeta diversity were mostly ascribed to newly produced T cells.

The V and J segments used are TRBV20-1 and TRBJ2-5; the D gene cannot be resolved reliably. The source of this sequence is a boy aged 2-15 years with acute myeloid leukemia, due to receive a stem cell transplant. The sample here was PBMCs, taken before TCRalphabeta/CD19-depleted stem cell transplant. Here is the DNA: TGCAGTGCTAGTGGTCCTCTGGAGACCCAGTACTTC. Its translation is CSASGPLETQYF.